This TCR beta chain emerged from a study of CD8+ T cells in alopecia areata. Study in general: It was 6 to 18 months of tofacitinib, and then there were 6 months off drug.

This clone appeared once. TCR sequencing used cDNA made by reverse transcription of extracted RNA. TCRdb keeps only in-frame clones here, not all; method: immunoSEQ multiplex PCR. Here the sample spans 5,500 to 6,000 clones, roughly 60% being singletons. Sampling of alopecia areata patients yielded lesional scalp punch biopsies as well as peripheral blood. With 6 bases removed from V and 11 bases from J, the gap between germline ends came to 14 bases. The CDR3 extends over 12 amino acids. The germline V gene has CDR1 MNHEY and CDR2 SVGAGI. This clonotype was sampled from a human donor with alopecia areata. Source material: skin. The genes are TRBV6-5 and TRBJ1-5, with D perhaps TRBD1 (5 bases). CDR3 bases: TGTGCCAGCAGCAACAGAGGAGGGGCCCAGCATTTT. Protein sequence: CASSNRGGAQHF.